This TCR beta chain was documented in a study of T-cell reconstitution after alpha-beta-depleted transplantation in children (dated by TCRdb to about 2016). Context from the whole study: Using TCR repertoire profiling, the study followed T-cell immune reconstitution in a quantitative way in children after TCRalphabeta/CD19-depleted allogeneic hematopoietic cell transplantation.

Beyond this particular receptor, the publication reports: The frequencies of hyperexpanded clones fell over the following months, and after one year, T-cell counts and TCRbeta diversity were mostly attributed to newly produced T cells. The apparently early alphabetaT-cell count recovery about two months after transplant was reportedly dependent on only several hundred rapidly expanded clones derived from non-depleted graft cells. In some patients, high TCRbeta diversity at day 60 was attributed to recipient T cells and intrathymic progenitors that had survived conditioning.

Library creation used PCR. TCRdb names Illumina HiSeq 2500 as the instrument used. TCR libraries were prepared with molecular barcoding, using unique molecular identifiers to normalize TCRbeta repertoire quantification. TCRdb trimmed the raw reads at Q25, called clones with MiXCR and kept productive beta chains. Each record represents a unique CDR3 protein, reported with the most common genes and DNA among its rows. The sample yields approximately 520,000 distinct CDR3 sequences; 9.5% to 12% were counted once. 13% to 15% of the sample belongs to the ten largest clones. Of note for this clonotype: Its antigen remains unidentified. Base qualities were left out, and no much larger clone turns up one base away.

Counted from cysteine to phenylalanine, this CDR3 has 17 amino acids. Solely the CDR3 DNA is kept, with 51 bases framed from the first base. Per the germline V gene (reference sequence), SEHNR is the CDR1 and FQNEAQ is the CDR2. Ends trimmed: V by 4 bases, J by 8 bases; bases unmatched to a gene: 15. The intended sense of this specimen's treatment or condition label: allogeneic hematopoietic cell transplantation with graft depleted of TCRalphabeta T cells and CD19 B cells. The transplant recipients were children given TCRalphabeta/CD19-depleted allogeneic hematopoietic cell grafts. The material was PBMCs, mostly from graft donor cells, obtained 180 days after TCRalphabeta/CD19-depleted stem cell transplant. This clonotype originated in a female patient aged 2-15 years who had a stem cell transplant for aplastic anemia, so the T cells may come from the graft donor. The rearranged chain carries TRBV7-9 and TRBJ2-1, and TRBD2 matches 9 of the central bases. Read as DNA, the sequence is TGTGCCAGCAGCTCCCGGGTAGCGGGAGCCTGGGTCGATGAGCAGTTCTTC. It codes for CASSSRVAGAWVDEQFF. The entire variable domain, with the stretches around the CDR3 drawn from the reference TRBV7-9 and TRBJ2-1 proteins, is DTGVSQNPRHKITKRGQNVTFRCDPISEHNRLYWYRQTLGQGPEFLTYFQNEAQLEKSRLLSDRFSAERPKGSFSTLEIQRTEQGDSAMYLCASSSRVAGAWVDEQFFGPGTRLTVL.